The present entry profiles one T cell receptor beta chain with its context. What it binds is not known. TCRdb re-analyzed the 5' RACE reads; it lists each CDR3 protein once, without DNA. This sample's table reports some 340,000 distinct CDR3 sequences. The data belong to a study of T cells expressing NK-cell markers. The CDR3 runs to 20 residues. Germline CDR1 SGHVS, CDR2 FNYEAQ. Broader study findings: NKG2C+ dominant clonotype frequencies in six or seven donors were about 1.0-7.0% of CD8+ T cells.

This clonotype originated in a man aged 18 to 69 in good health. The V and J genes are TRBV7-6 and TRBJ2-5; TCRdb calls TRBD2, which cannot be checked without DNA. The source material was blood T cells: a sorted CD56 or NKG2C T cell subset, CD4+ or CD8+ T cells, or bulk PBMC T cells (not recorded which). CDR3 amino acids: CASSLVVSAPGLVGRETQYF.